The 27 T cell receptor beta chains given below trace back to one sample, sequenced in a study of blood T cell repertoires in COVID-19 (TCRdb year 2020). The library relied on the immunoSEQ multiplex PCR assay. In TCRdb, the immuneACCESS table is reduced to in-frame sequences with V and J assigned. These tables do not hold every clone; where another copy was compared, an unresolved V gene accounts for under half, and the others remain unexplained. This sample lists 200,000 or so clones; around 85% were detected once. The ten largest clones represent under 3.5% of the sample. The material sequenced was peripheral blood. Source of these receptors: a man in his fifties or sixties with acute or convalescent COVID-19.

The table lists this clone with a count of one. The chain joins TRBV2 to TRBJ2-5; 10 bases are shared with TRBD2. The V segment lost 2 bases and the J segment 6 bases; nucleotides outside the gene matches: 6. The CDR3 is made up of 15 amino acids. The germline V gene encodes CDR1 SNHLY and CDR2 FYNNEI. The CDR3 is CASSERLAGEKTQYF. For the CDR3, the DNA is TGTGCCAGCAGTGAACGGCTAGCGGGAGAAAAGACCCAGTACTTC. The full variable domain, completed using reference TRBV2 and TRBJ2-5, is EPEVTQTPSHQVTQMGQEVILRCVPISNHLYFYWYRQILGQKVEFLVSFYNNEISEKSEIFDDQFSVERPDGSNFTLKIRSTKLEDSAMYFCASSERLAGEKTQYFGPGTRLLVL.

The chain has TRBV9 and TRBJ2-1, with a tentative D call TRBD2 (6 bases). This CDR3 contains 17 residues. The germline V and J ends were trimmed by 0 bases and 9 bases, with 22 bases remaining between them. CDR1 and CDR2 from the germline V gene are SGDLS and YYNGEE. The CDR3 is CASSVGDGSPPLGEQFF. CDR3 in DNA: TGTGCCAGCAGCGTAGGTGACGGGAGCCCCCCCCTCGGTGAGCAGTTCTTC. The complete variable domain, with remaining parts taken from reference TRBV9 and TRBJ2-1, reads DSGVTQTPKHLITATGQRVTLRCSPRSGDLSVYWYQQSLDQGLQFLIQYYNGEERAKGNILERFSAQQFPDLHSELNLSSLELGDSALYFCASSVGDGSPPLGEQFFGPGTRLTVL.

The V and J genes are TRBV18 and TRBJ1-1; TRBD1 might be the D (6 bases). The CDR3 runs 14 residues. The germline CDR1 and CDR2 sequences are KGHSH and LQKENI. V was trimmed by 4 bases and J by 3 bases, leaving 12 bases between them. The CDR3 DNA is TGTGCCAGCTCACGAAGCCCAGGGGACACTGAAGCTTTCTTT. Amino acid sequence: CASSRSPGDTEAFF.

The rearrangement links TRBV2 to TRBJ1-1, with a possible D match to TRBD1 (5 bases). Germline V gene lookup returns CDR1 SNHLY and CDR2 FYNNEI. This CDR3 is 12 amino acids long. The germline V and J ends were trimmed by 11 bases and 5 bases, with 15 bases remaining between them. The CDR3 sequence: CAGGGSRTEAFF. The CDR3 DNA follows: TGTGCCGGGGGAGGTTCAAGGACTGAAGCTTTCTTT.

The J gene is TRBJ1-6, the V gene TRBV5-6, with TRBD1 matching 8 bases. The CDR3 runs 14 residues. Trimming took 4 bases from V and 7 from J; bases not matched to a gene: 4. Germline CDR1 SGHDT, CDR2 YYEEEE. The CDR3 sequence is CASSLRQGNSPLHF. The CDR3 region has the DNA TGTGCCAGCAGCCTTAGACAGGGGAATTCACCCCTCCACTTT.

This chain connects TRBV6-5 to TRBJ2-3; possibly TRBD2 for D (6 bases). CDR1 and CDR2 from the germline V gene are MNHEY and SVGAGI. V was shortened by 0 bases and J by 7 bases, with 8 bases between the two germline ends. This CDR3 comprises 13 residues. In DNA form, the CDR3 reads TGTGCCAGCAGTTACTCGCGGGGATATACGCAGTATTTT. Protein sequence: CASSYSRGYTQYF.

This clone appeared a single time. This chain connects TRBV7-3 to TRBJ2-7; 7 bases are shared with TRBD2. Germline-derived CDR1 and CDR2 are SGHTA and FQGTGA. This CDR3 is built from 15 residues. V gave up 1 base and J gave up 1 base; unmatched junction bases: 4. CDR3 residues: CASSLMAGESYEQYF. The CDR3 nucleotides are TGTGCCAGCAGCTTAATGGCGGGAGAGTCCTACGAGCAGTACTTC.

The DNA for the CDR3 is TGTGCCAGCACCTGGGGGGGCCAGGAGACCCAGTACTTC. This encodes CASTWGGQETQYF. This chain uses TRBV6-6 with TRBJ2-5, with TRBD2 as a possible D gene (7 bases). Trimming removed 7 bases at V and 5 bases at J, with 14 bases between. The germline gives CDR1 MNHNY, CDR2 SVGAGI (reference sequence). The CDR3 sequence is 13 residues long.

The genes are TRBV6-6 and TRBJ2-5, with TRBD2 matching over 8 bases. Trimming at V came to 4 bases and at J to 5 bases, leaving 6 bases not matched to a gene. CDR1 and CDR2 from the germline V gene are MNHNY and SVGAGI (reference sequence). The CDR3 totals 14 residues. CDR3 sequence (DNA): TGTGCCAGCAGTTCCCGGGGGGGCGGGGAGACCCAGTACTTC. It codes for CASSSRGGGETQYF.

The chain combines TRBV18 with TRBJ1-5; D might be TRBD1 (6 bases). Germline CDR1 is KGHSH and CDR2 is LQKENI. This CDR3 has 14 amino acids. V was shortened by 4 bases and J by 0 bases, with 7 bases between the two germline ends. The CDR3 nucleotides read TGTGCCAGCTCACGGACAGATAGCAATCAGCCCCAGCATTTT. Protein product: CASSRTDSNQPQHF.

This clone turned up a few times. The rearrangement uses TRBV9 and TRBJ2-7; TRBD1 might be the D (5 bases). V gave up 0 bases and J gave up 5 bases, with 12 bases separating them. CDR3 length: 14 residues. Germline-derived CDR1 and CDR2 are SGDLS and YYNGEE. The CDR3 DNA follows: TGTGCCAGCAGCGTAGGCCAGGGCATCAACGAGCAGTACTTC. Amino acids: CASSVGQGINEQYF.

The rearrangement uses TRBV6-2 or TRBV6-3 and TRBJ1-1, with 7 bases lining up with TRBD1. This CDR3 spans 15 amino acids. Germline trimming cut 2 bases from V and 2 bases from J; bases unmatched to any gene: 5. Germline V gene data show CDR1 as MNHEY and CDR2 as SVGEGT. The CDR3, as DNA: TGTGCCAGCAGTTACGACAGGGCTAGAAACACTGAAGCTTTCTTT. It is translated as CASSYDRARNTEAFF.

V is TRBV9 and J is TRBJ1-5; D might be TRBD1 (5 bases). This CDR3 has 14 amino acids. Germline V gene sequence: CDR1 SGDLS, CDR2 YYNGEE. V was clipped by 4 bases and J by 7 bases, with 15 bases between them. DNA for the CDR3: TGTGCCAGCAGCCTGGGGCAATTCGGGCAGCCCCAGCATTTT. Its translation: CASSLGQFGQPQHF.

This chain connects TRBV10-3 to TRBJ2-7; 9 bases map to TRBD2. This CDR3 has 12 amino acids. In germline, CDR1 is ENHRY, CDR2 SYGVKD. This CDR3 is CASLAGAGEQYF. The CDR3 bases are TGTGCGTCATTAGCGGGAGCAGGCGAGCAGTACTTC.

The rearrangement uses TRBV5-1 and TRBJ2-1, with 11 bases that match TRBD2. The J segment lost 6 bases and the V segment lost 2 bases, leaving 4 bases of the junction unmatched. Germline lookup yields CDR1 SGHRS and CDR2 YFSETQ. The CDR3 spans 15 residues. The CDR3 DNA sequence: TGCGCCAGCAGCTTACTAGCGGGAGCTGGCAATGAGCAGTTCTTC. It specifies CASSLLAGAGNEQFF.

The chain joins TRBV19 to TRBJ1-4; 7 positions agree with TRBD1. After removal of 5 bases from V and 15 bases from J, the junction contained 12 bases not matched to a gene. This CDR3 comprises 13 residues. The germline V gene has CDR1 LNHDA and CDR2 SQIVND (reference sequence). CDR3 bases: TGTGCCAGTAGTGCGGGACAGAAAGTTGGCTTGTTTTTT. Encoded protein: CASSAGQKVGLFF.

The chain uses TRBV12-5 and TRBJ1-2, with TRBD1 matching over 8 bases. J lost 5 bases, V lost 6 bases, and 5 bases had no gene match. This CDR3 spans 13 amino acids. Germline CDR1 LGHNT, CDR2 FRNRAP. The CDR3 protein is CASGDDRGYGYTF. CDR3 nucleotides: TGTGCTAGTGGGGATGACAGGGGATATGGCTACACCTTC. Variable domain in full (rest from reference TRBV12-5 and TRBJ1-2): DARVTQTPRHKVTEMGQEVTMRCQPILGHNTVFWYRQTMMQGLELLAYFRNRAPLDDSGMPKDRFSAEMPDATLATLKIQPSEPRDSAVYFCASGDDRGYGYTFGSGTRLTVV.

The CDR3 DNA sequence: TGTGCCAGCAGCCAAGGGAGCCTCCAGGGGGGTGAGCAGTTCTTC. Translation gives CASSQGSLQGGEQFF. The V and J genes are TRBV3-1 (or the pseudogene TRBV3-2) and TRBJ2-1, with a possible D match to TRBD1 (7 bases). Germline loops: CDR1 LGHDT, CDR2 YNNKEL (reference sequence). The CDR3 is 15 amino acids. V was trimmed by 1 base and J by 9 bases, leaving 16 bases between them.

CDR3: CASSPRAGDSTDTQYF. CDR3 DNA sequence: TGTGCCAGCTCACCACGGGCAGGGGACAGCACAGATACGCAGTATTTT. This rearrangement joins TRBV18 to TRBJ2-3; tentative D call: TRBD1 (6 bases). CDR1 is KGHSH, CDR2 LQKENI, per germline. The CDR3 is 16 residues long. V shed 1 base and J shed 0 bases, with 11 bases lying between them.

V and J are TRBV4-2 and TRBJ2-2; 8 bases fit TRBD1. The CDR3 totals 16 residues. Germline V gene lookup returns CDR1 LGHNA and CDR2 YNFKEQ. The ends lost 1 base at V and 2 bases at J; junction bases unmatched: 3. CDR3 amino acids: CASSQGTGRNTGELFF. DNA of the CDR3: TGTGCCAGCAGCCAAGGGACAGGGCGCAACACCGGGGAGCTGTTTTTT.

The V call is TRBV19, the J call TRBJ2-1; D may be TRBD2 (6 bases). Per germline, CDR1 LNHDA and CDR2 SQIVND (reference sequence). The CDR3 covers 13 residues. V was clipped by 4 bases and J by 8 bases, with 12 bases between them. The CDR3 reads CASSTGLSYEQFF. DNA of the CDR3: TGTGCCAGTAGTACCGGACTATCATATGAGCAGTTCTTC.

The chain uses TRBV7-2 and TRBJ2-6; unclear D gene. The CDR3 covers 17 residues. Trimming took off 3 bases at V and 0 bases at J, with 12 bases between the two ends. CDR1 and CDR2 (germline): SGHTA, FQGNSA. DNA for the CDR3: TGTGCCAGCAGCTTCTTTATCGTCGGCTCTGGGGCCAACGTCCTGACTTTC. Translation gives CASSFFIVGSGANVLTF.

The CDR3 region has the DNA TGTGCCAGCAGTCCGCACAGCTCTGGGGCCAACGTCCTGACTTTC. It translates to CASSPHSSGANVLTF. The rearrangement joins TRBV6-4 to TRBJ2-6; unclear D gene. V lost 5 bases, J lost 0 bases, and 8 bases lay in between. Germline loops: CDR1 MRHNA, CDR2 SNTAGT. This CDR3 is built from 15 residues.

The rearrangement uses TRBV5-1 and TRBJ2-3; 7 nucleotides match TRBD1. This CDR3 comprises 13 residues. Germline loops: CDR1 SGHRS, CDR2 YFSETQ. After removal of 0 bases from V and 5 bases from J, the junction contained 0 bases not matched to a gene. In DNA form, the CDR3 reads TGCGCCAGCAGCTTGGCAGGGGGAGATACGCAGTATTTT. Its protein product is CASSLAGGDTQYF.

This chain links TRBV5-5 with TRBJ2-2, with TRBD2 identical over 11 bases. Germline-derived CDR1 and CDR2 are SGHKS and YYEKEE (reference sequence). The CDR3 is 17 residues long. The junction had 4 bases not matched to a gene; V was cut back by 3 bases and J by 0 bases. The CDR3 reads CASSWGTSGTNTGELFF. DNA of the CDR3: TGTGCCAGCAGCTGGGGGACTAGCGGAACGAACACCGGGGAGCTGTTTTTT.

The J gene is TRBJ2-7, the V gene TRBV19, with a tentative D call TRBD1 (6 bases). Germline V CDR1 and CDR2: LNHDA, SQIVND (reference sequence). The CDR3 runs 15 residues. V was cut by 7 bases and J by 1 base, with 17 bases left in between. Written as DNA, the CDR3 is TGTGCCAGTACCCCGGCCGGGCAGGGGTCCTACGAGCAGTACTTC. Residues: CASTPAGQGSYEQYF.

There are a few counts of this clone. The rearrangement joins TRBV9 to TRBJ2-7, with 12 bases matching TRBD2. Trimming removed 0 bases from V and 6 bases from J; junction bases left unmatched: 7. The CDR3 totals 16 residues. Germline CDR1 and CDR2: SGDLS and YYNGEE. The CDR3 spells CASSVGSSGRAPEQYF. DNA for the CDR3: TGTGCCAGCAGCGTAGGTTCTAGCGGGAGGGCCCCCGAGCAGTACTTC. The whole variable domain, remainder taken from reference TRBV9 and TRBJ2-7, is DSGVTQTPKHLITATGQRVTLRCSPRSGDLSVYWYQQSLDQGLQFLIQYYNGEERAKGNILERFSAQQFPDLHSELNLSSLELGDSALYFCASSVGSSGRAPEQYFGPGTRLTVT.